This passage covers 27 T cell receptor beta chains from one sample sequenced in a study of T cell repertoires in cytomegalovirus infection (dated by TCRdb to the late 2010s). The sequencer listed for this sample is Illumina HiSeq 1500. The public reads were quality trimmed at Q25 with fastp and then assembled into clones with MiXCR by TCRdb, keeping productive beta chains. One record per CDR3 amino acid sequence lists the most common genes and DNA. This sample lists 250,000 or so distinct CDR3 sequences; around 15% were detected once. Around half of the sample comes from the top ten. Sequenced: CD8+ T cells from PBMCs. The receptor set was obtained from a human donor in good health (CMV status not recorded). Some clones in this sample may be carry-over from other donors' samples.

This clonotype showed up many times. This chain uses TRBV12-3 or TRBV12-4 with TRBJ1-1; 7 positions match TRBD1. This CDR3 is built from 14 residues. Trimming removed 6 bases from V and 3 bases from J; junction bases left unmatched: 7. CDR3 protein: CASRPTGDDTEAFF. Written as DNA, the CDR3 is TGTGCCAGCAGACCCACAGGGGACGACACTGAAGCTTTCTTT.

This clonotype was detected only a few times. The chain recombines TRBV11-2 with TRBJ1-1; D not resolved. The CDR3 extends over 15 amino acids. The V end was cut by 5 bases, the J end by 2 bases, with 15 bases between. Germline V gives CDR1 SGHAT, CDR2 FQNNGV. The CDR3 DNA is TGTGCCAGCAGCACGGACGGAAGCCTTAACACTGAAGCTTTCTTT. The encoded protein is CASSTDGSLNTEAFF.

This clonotype was observed a few times. The chain recombines TRBV6-5 with TRBJ2-7; maybe TRBD1 (6 bases). V was shortened by 10 bases and J by 1 base, with 17 bases between the two germline ends. CDR3 length: 14 amino acids. CDR1 MNHEY and CDR2 SVGAGI come from the germline V gene. Written as DNA, the CDR3 is TGTGCCACCCTAGGGGGAGCCTCGTCCTACGAGCAGTACTTC. Translating it yields CATLGGASSYEQYF.

The chain couples TRBV29-1 to TRBJ2-5, with 8 bases lining up with TRBD1. The germline V gene has CDR1 SQVTM and CDR2 ANQGSEA. Trimming removed 6 bases from V and 0 bases from J; junction bases left unmatched: 9. This CDR3 comprises 15 residues. The CDR3 reads CSVHLQGEYQETQYF. CDR3 nucleotides: TGCAGCGTACACCTACAGGGGGAGTACCAAGAGACCCAGTACTTC.

This chain connects TRBV20-1 to TRBJ1-2; 8 bases are shared with TRBD1. There are 18 residues in the CDR3. With V trimmed by 1 base and J by 0 bases, 13 bases remained unmatched. Germline-derived CDR1 and CDR2 are DFQATT and SNEGSKA (reference sequence). CDR3 sequence reads: CSARALGQGGSPNYGYTF. CDR3 nucleotide sequence: TGCAGTGCTAGAGCCCTAGGACAGGGAGGGTCGCCTAACTATGGCTACACCTTC.

This chain links TRBV9 with TRBJ2-1; 8 bases are shared with TRBD1. Germline-derived CDR1 and CDR2 are SGDLS and YYNGEE. CDR3 length equals 15 residues. J gave up 1 base and V 4 bases, and 4 bases lay outside the gene matches. The CDR3 loop reads CASSSWTGSYNEQFF. The CDR3 region has the DNA TGTGCCAGCAGCTCATGGACAGGGTCCTACAATGAGCAGTTCTTC.

This clonotype was seen only a few times. The chain links TRBV28 to TRBJ1-1; unclear D gene. Trimming left V 1 base short and J 4 bases short, with 25 bases between. Germline CDR1 is MDHEN and CDR2 is SYDVKM. The CDR3 spans 19 residues. CDR3 amino acids: CASSLYMEGFTRGSTEAFF. The CDR3 DNA is TGTGCCAGCAGTTTATATATGGAGGGTTTTACGAGAGGGTCCACTGAAGCTTTCTTT.

This clonotype appeared many times. The chain links TRBV7-8 to TRBJ2-2; weak D call: TRBD2 (6 bases). The V gene lost 5 bases and the J gene lost 0 bases, with 10 bases spanning the gap. This CDR3 has 15 residues. From germline, CDR1 is SGHVS and CDR2 FQNEAQ. CDR3 residues: CASSPGGANTGELFF. The CDR3 DNA reads TGTGCCAGCAGCCCCGGGGGTGCGAACACCGGGGAGCTGTTTTTT.

The gene calls are TRBV7-6 and TRBJ1-1; D is unclear. V shed 1 base and J shed 8 bases, with 5 bases lying between them. Germline lookup yields CDR1 SGHVS and CDR2 FNYEAQ. CDR3 size: 11 residues. The DNA for the CDR3 is TGTGCCAGCAGCTTAGGAAAAGAAGCTTTCTTT. It translates to CASSLGKEAFF.

In its sample, this clonotype was seen many times. This chain connects TRBV7-9 to TRBJ1-1; weak D call: TRBD1 (5 bases). This CDR3 region has 14 residues. Trimming cost V 5 bases and J 6 bases, with 16 bases left between them. The germline V gene encodes CDR1 SEHNR and CDR2 FQNEAQ (reference sequence). The CDR3 here is CASSLGGRGAEAFF. The CDR3 DNA is TGTGCCAGCAGCCTCGGGGGACGGGGAGCTGAAGCTTTCTTT.

Many counts were recorded for this clonotype. This chain connects TRBV2 to TRBJ1-3; D gene uncertain. Deletions cut 1 base from V and 4 bases from J, with 8 bases between. CDR1 and CDR2 (germline): SNHLY, FYNNEI. The CDR3 spans 14 residues. For the CDR3, the DNA is TGTGCCAGCAGTGAAGGCCACTCGGGAAACACCATATATTTT. Translating it yields CASSEGHSGNTIYF.

This clonotype was found many times. The V gene is TRBV11-1, the J gene TRBJ1-1; D is perhaps TRBD1 (5 bases). Germline CDR1 SGHAT, CDR2 FQDESV (reference sequence). The CDR3 covers 14 residues. V lost 4 bases to trimming and J lost 3 bases, with 12 bases between them. The CDR3 sequence is CASSSYGGDTEAFF. CDR3 DNA: TGTGCCAGCAGCTCATACGGAGGGGACACTGAAGCTTTCTTT.

The chain has TRBV28 and TRBJ1-5; a possible D gene is TRBD1 (6 bases). V dropped 6 bases and J dropped 6 bases, with 12 bases sitting between them. Germline-derived CDR1 and CDR2 are MDHEN and SYDVKM. This CDR3 has 13 residues. This CDR3 reads CASSPQGIQPQHF. Written as DNA, the CDR3 is TGTGCCAGCAGCCCTCAGGGGATTCAGCCCCAGCATTTT.

This clonotype turned up a few times. This sequence joins TRBV20-1 and TRBJ2-7; no clear D gene. The V end was cut by 0 bases, the J end by 0 bases, with 9 bases between. This CDR3 comprises 14 residues. Germline CDR1 and CDR2: DFQATT and SNEGSKA (reference sequence). The CDR3 nucleotides read TGCAGTGCTAGAGATATCACCGGCTCCTACGAGCAGTACTTC. Translating gives CSARDITGSYEQYF.

This clonotype was counted a few times. The chain carries TRBV5-6 and TRBJ1-2, with D hard to call. V lost 0 bases and J 13 bases, leaving 10 bases between the germline ends. The germline gives CDR1 SGHDT, CDR2 YYEEEE. There are 11 residues in the CDR3. CDR3 DNA: TGTGCCAGCAGCTTGGAGGGAGGGTCCACCTTC. It translates to CASSLEGGSTF.

This clonotype was detected ten times or more. The chain uses TRBV4-1 and TRBJ2-1; 7 bases align to TRBD2. The CDR3 sequence is 17 residues long. Losses at the gene ends were 1 base for V and 1 base for J; bases not matched to a gene: 7. Looked up from germline, CDR1 is MGHRA and CDR2 is YSYEKL. Here the CDR3 reads CASSQAPSGGSYNEQFF. The CDR3 nucleotides read TGCGCCAGCAGCCAAGCCCCTAGCGGAGGATCCTACAATGAGCAGTTCTTC.

The V and J genes are TRBV19 and TRBJ1-3, with a weak D call TRBD1 (6 bases). Germline-derived CDR1 and CDR2 are LNHDA and SQIVND (reference sequence). The V end was cut by 7 bases, the J end by 3 bases, with 22 bases between. CDR3 length: 17 residues. The CDR3: CASNTVRRGAHGNTIYF. Here the CDR3 DNA reads TGTGCCAGTAACACCGTCCGTCGGGGGGCGCATGGAAACACCATATATTTT.

This clonotype has a handful of counts. The chain uses TRBV10-3 and TRBJ2-7; possibly TRBD1 or TRBD2 for D (5 bases each). Between the trimmed V and J ends, which lost 7 bases and 0 bases, there was a span of 13 bases. Germline CDR1 is ENHRY and CDR2 is SYGVKD. This CDR3 spans 14 amino acids. The CDR3 loop reads CAINTRDGSYEQYF. Here the CDR3 DNA reads TGTGCCATCAATACTCGGGACGGCTCCTACGAGCAGTACTTC.

J is TRBJ2-7 and V is TRBV19; perhaps TRBD1 as D (5 bases). Germline-derived CDR1 and CDR2 are LNHDA and SQIVND (reference sequence). The CDR3 has 14 amino acids. Trimming cost V 5 bases and J 4 bases, with 15 bases left between them. This CDR3 reads CASSLQASFYEQYF. The CDR3 coding sequence is TGTGCCAGTAGTCTACAGGCGAGTTTTTACGAGCAGTACTTC.

The rearrangement joins TRBV5-1 to TRBJ1-1; D unresolved. CDR1 is SGHRS and CDR2 is YFSETQ in the germline V gene. V lost 9 bases and J lost 4, with 13 bases in between. The CDR3 length is 12 residues. The CDR3 loop reads CATLPGGTEAFF. The CDR3, as DNA: TGCGCCACCCTGCCGGGAGGCACTGAAGCTTTCTTT.

This clonotype was observed many times. This sequence joins TRBV7-9 and TRBJ2-7; TRBD1 aligns across 7 bases. CDR1 is SEHNR, CDR2 FQNEAQ, per germline (reference sequence). This CDR3 has 16 residues. V dropped 3 bases and J dropped 7; count of bases not matched to a gene: 15. CDR3 residues: CASSLRQGKSLREQYF. For the CDR3, the DNA is TGTGCCAGCAGCTTGAGACAGGGAAAGTCCCTCCGGGAGCAGTACTTC. The full variable domain, completed using reference TRBV7-9 and TRBJ2-7, is DTGVSQNPRHKITKRGQNVTFRCDPISEHNRLYWYRQTLGQGPEFLTYFQNEAQLEKSRLLSDRFSAERPKGSFSTLEIQRTEQGDSAMYLCASSLRQGKSLREQYFGPGTRLTVT.

This clonotype has only a few counts. The V and J genes are TRBV7-6 and TRBJ2-7; D not certain. With 0 bases removed from V and 6 bases from J, the gap between germline ends came to 9 bases. The CDR3 loop spans 13 amino acids. The V gene's germline CDR1 is SGHVS and CDR2 FNYEAQ. In DNA form, the CDR3 reads TGTGCCAGCAGCTTAGCGGGGTCCGGCGAGCAGTACTTC. Translation gives CASSLAGSGEQYF.

In this sample, this clonotype turned up a few times. V gene TRBV27 combines with J gene TRBJ1-2; D is ambiguous. This CDR3 spans 13 amino acids. Looked up from germline, CDR1 is MNHEY and CDR2 is SMNVEV (reference sequence). V was pared by 2 bases and J by 8 bases, with 12 bases between. CDR3 residues: CASSLNSGFGYTF. The DNA for the CDR3 is TGTGCCAGCAGTTTAAATTCCGGGTTCGGCTACACCTTC.

At least ten counts were recorded for this clonotype. V gene TRBV7-6 combines with J gene TRBJ2-5, with D perhaps TRBD2 (7 bases). Germline CDR1 and CDR2: SGHVS and FNYEAQ. The CDR3 spans 13 residues. V lost 5 bases and J 6 bases, leaving 13 bases between the germline ends. This CDR3 reads CASSGGGLKTQYF. As DNA, the CDR3 is TGTGCCAGCAGCGGGGGGGGCTTGAAGACCCAGTACTTC.

In its sample, this clonotype was seen a few times. V is TRBV19 and J is TRBJ1-1, with TRBD1 as a possible D gene (5 bases). The germline V gene encodes CDR1 LNHDA and CDR2 SQIVND (reference sequence). The CDR3 extends over 14 amino acids. V lost 1 base to trimming and J lost 3 bases, with 9 bases between them. The CDR3 here is CASSIVGRDTEAFF. CDR3 nucleotides: TGTGCCAGTAGTATAGTCGGCAGGGACACTGAAGCTTTCTTT.

Note on this clonotype: A much larger clonotype is one base distant, so this may be a read error. The chain joins TRBV12-5 to TRBJ2-1; 8 bases fit TRBD1. The CDR3 is 16 residues long. Germline lookup yields CDR1 LGHNT and CDR2 FRNRAP. V shed 6 bases and J 5 bases; nucleotides not matched to a gene: 12. The CDR3 here is CASGKSGTGGHNEQFF. The CDR3 DNA is TGTGCTAGTGGGAAATCCGGGACAGGAGGGCACAATGAGCAGTTCTTC.

The chain has TRBV13 and TRBJ1-6, with a tentative D call TRBD1 (6 bases). Germline V gene lookup returns CDR1 PRHDT and CDR2 FYEKMQ (reference sequence). V lost 0 bases and J 10 bases, leaving 13 bases between the germline ends. CDR3 length equals 15 residues. CDR3 nucleotides: TGTGCCAGCAGCTTAGGGGCAGGGGAGCGGTCACCCCTCCACTTT. This sequence encodes CASSLGAGERSPLHF.